These T cell receptor beta chains were read from a single sample in a study of CD8 T cells in Susac syndrome. TCRdb reanalysed the immunoSEQ multiplex PCR reads using MiXCR and keeps one entry per CDR3 protein. The data hold about 200,000 distinct CDR3 sequences, with 90% to 95% observed a single time. Sequencing used CD4+ T cells from PBMCs. The receptor source for this set is a human donor with Susac syndrome. The CDR3 runs from the conserved cysteine through the conserved F or W. D genes are given only for firm matches. Size tells how often a clone was seen (once, few, many) or the class of an expanded clone, and some rows leave it out.

D gene	clone size	V gene	J gene	CDR3 DNA	CDR3 protein
TRBD2	-	TRBV10-2	TRBJ2-1	TGCGCCAGCGCCAAACCTAGCGGGGATAACAATGAGCAGTTCTTC	CASAKPSGDNNEQFF
-	-	TRBV20-1	TRBJ2-5	TGCAGTGCTAGAACGTCAGGGTGGGAGACCCAGTACTTC	CSARTSGWETQYF
TRBD1	-	TRBV6-1	TRBJ2-4	TGTGCCAGCAGTGAAAGGACAGGGGAGGCCAAAAACATTCAGTACTTC	CASSERTGEAKNIQYF
TRBD2	-	TRBV15	TRBJ2-7	TGTGCCACCAGCAGAGATCATAGGCTAGCGGGACCTCTTGGGGAGCAGTACTTC	CATSRDHRLAGPLGEQYF
-	once	TRBV20-1	TRBJ2-1	TGCAGTGCTACCCCCCGTAGGTCCTACAATGAGCAGTTCTTC	CSATPRRSYNEQFF
TRBD1	-	TRBV11-2	TRBJ1-2	TGTGCCAGCAGCCCCCGACAGGGTTACTATGGCTACACCTTC	CASSPRQGYYGYTF
-	-	TRBV5-5	TRBJ2-6	TGTGCCAGCAGCCCCTGGATCTCTGGGGCCAACGTCCTGACTTTC	CASSPWISGANVLTF
-	-	TRBV18	TRBJ2-3	TGTGCCAGCTCACCGACCCAGGGTGGCACAGATACGCAGTATTTT	CASSPTQGGTDTQYF
-	-	TRBV12-3/TRBV12-4	TRBJ2-2	TGTGCCAGCAGGGCCCTTGGAGGGGCGGACACCGGGGAGCTGTTTTTT	CASRALGGADTGELFF
TRBD2	-	TRBV20-1	TRBJ2-5	TGCAGTGCTCGGGGACTGCCCTTACGGGGGGGGGAGACCCAGTACTTC	CSARGLPLRGGETQYF
TRBD1	-	TRBV20-1	TRBJ2-7	TGCAGTGCTAGACCGACAGGGGTGTCCATCTACGAGCAGTACTTC	CSARPTGVSIYEQYF
-	-	TRBV14	TRBJ1-2	TGTGCCAGCAGCCAAGAAAAGCAGGGGCTTGGGAATGGCTACACCTTC	CASSQEKQGLGNGYTF
-	few	TRBV7-8	TRBJ1-1	TGTGCCAGCAGCTTACCTCCGGGGGGAGCTTTCTTT	CASSLPPGGAFF
TRBD1	-	TRBV7-9	TRBJ1-3	TGTGCCAGCAGCTTAGGGGGGACAGAAAACACCATATATTTT	CASSLGGTENTIYF
TRBD1	-	TRBV7-9	TRBJ2-7	TGTGCCAGCAGGAGCTCCCGGGACAGGACCTACGAGCAGTACTTC	CASRSSRDRTYEQYF
-	-	TRBV6-1	TRBJ2-2	TGTGCCAGCCCGGGACTCATGAACACCGGGGAGCTGTTTTTT	CASPGLMNTGELFF